The present T cell receptor beta chain was sequenced within a study of cytomegalovirus exposure and HLA in healthy donors. General study results and limits: Most TCRs appeared rarely, but some public TCRs recurred in many donors. Presence/absence analyses treated sequencing depth as roughly uniform across donors.

CDR3 length equals 15 residues. Germline V gives CDR1 MDHEN, CDR2 SYDVKM. Trimming shortened V by 5 bases and J by 5 bases, and 18 bases separated the two germline ends. A word on this clone: Its cognate antigen is unknown.

Among the donors, all were healthy bone marrow donors. The PCR had 60 Vbeta and 13 Jbeta primers. Produced via immunoSEQ multiplex PCR; TCRdb's table is partial and in-frame only. Of 75,000 to 90,000 clones in the sample, roughly 78% are singletons; the top ten hold less than 4.5%. The chain combines TRBV28 with TRBJ1-1; unclear D gene. Sequencing input: PBMCs. The origin of this receptor is a man aged 40-50 years in good health and CMV-seronegative. CDR3 sequence: CASSPHGPGKTEAFF. The CDR3 DNA follows: TGTGCCAGCAGTCCCCACGGGCCGGGGAAGACTGAAGCTTTCTTT.